This T cell receptor (beta chain) was sequenced during a study of T cells in Graves' hyperthyroidism and ophthalmopathy. Study-wide context: It was at initial diagnosis, before any treatment, that peripheral blood was collected. General observations from the study: Most clonotypes that expanded in the thyroid above 0.001 also showed up in blood.

This CDR3 spans 17 amino acids. With 4 bases clipped from V and 2 bases from J, the junction kept 14 bases outside the gene matches. From germline, CDR1 is ENHRY and CDR2 SYGVKD. In its sample, this clonotype was seen many times. Its specificity is unknown. There were TCR beta CDR3 regions amplified from RNA transcripts. The HTBI set primed first-round TCR CDR3 RT-PCR. In TCRdb, the multiplex PCR reads were re-called with MiXCR into one record per CDR3 protein. The table has 400,000 to 600,000 distinct CDR3 sequences, more than 15% seen once. Input material: blood. This sequence joins TRBV10-3 and TRBJ2-7; 7 nucleotides line up with TRBD1. This TCR derives from a woman between 25 and 40 years old with Graves' ophthalmopathy. The CDR3 nucleotides are TGTGCCATCAGTGCAAGTTCGTCTACAGGGGACACCTACGAGCAGTACTTC. This translates into CAISASSSTGDTYEQYF.